This record looks at one T cell receptor (beta chain) sequence and its context. This entry belongs to a study of technical replicates of blood from a handful of donors. TCRdb's copy holds only in-frame clones and misses some; the assay was immunoSEQ multiplex PCR. Among 75,000 to 100,000 clones, around 96% were seen once, and the ten largest hold 0.24%. Germline CDR1 MNHEY, CDR2 SVGAGI. The CDR3 covers 15 residues. V lost 7 bases and J 1 base, leaving 17 bases between the germline ends. The rearrangement links TRBV6-5 to TRBJ2-7, with D maybe TRBD1 (6 bases). The sequence derives from a human donor in good health. The sample was T cells isolated from PBMCs. CDR3 DNA: TGTGCCAGCATGCGATCAGGGGAGTGGTCCTACGAGCAGTACTTC. Residues: CASMRSGEWSYEQYF.